This T cell receptor (beta chain) was profiled in a study of blood T cell repertoires in COVID-19. In the authors' methods: How many nucleated cells were present was estimated from reference gene primer amplification. The assay was immunoSEQ multiplex PCR, and TCRdb's table has in-frame clones only and misses some. V, J and clone size reflect that table, while D and trimming were determined from the DNA. The sample consists of 250,000 to 350,000 clones, roughly 90% of them appearing once. This clone was found a few times. Seattle enrolled patients during active infection and tracked them longitudinally. Deletions cut 0 bases from V and 5 bases from J, with 8 bases between. This CDR3 has 14 amino acids. The germline gives CDR1 MNHEY, CDR2 SVGAGI.

This TCR was recovered from a woman between 25 and 40 years old with COVID-19, enrolled during active disease. The chain links TRBV6-5 to TRBJ2-1; TRBD1 might be the D (5 bases). Input material: peripheral blood. The CDR3 nucleotides read TGTGCCAGCAGTTACTCTCGGACAAACAATGAGCAGTTCTTC. Translation gives CASSYSRTNNEQFF.